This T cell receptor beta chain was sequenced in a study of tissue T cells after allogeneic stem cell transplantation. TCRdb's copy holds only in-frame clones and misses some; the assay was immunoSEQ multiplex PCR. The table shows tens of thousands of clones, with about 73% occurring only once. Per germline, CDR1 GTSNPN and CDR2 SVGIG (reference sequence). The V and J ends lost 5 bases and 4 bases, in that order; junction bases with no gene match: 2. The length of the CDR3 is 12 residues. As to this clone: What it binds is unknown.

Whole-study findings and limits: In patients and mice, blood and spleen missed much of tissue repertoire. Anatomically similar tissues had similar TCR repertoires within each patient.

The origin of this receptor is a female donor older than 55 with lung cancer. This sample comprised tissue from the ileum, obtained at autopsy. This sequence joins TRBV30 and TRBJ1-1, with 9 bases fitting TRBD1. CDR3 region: CAWGQGLTEAFF. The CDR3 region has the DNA TGTGCCTGGGGACAGGGGCTCACTGAAGCTTTCTTT. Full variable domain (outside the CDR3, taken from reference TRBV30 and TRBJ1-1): SQTIHQWPATLVQPVGSPLSLECTVEGTSNPNLYWYRQAAGRGLQLLFYSVGIGQISSEVPQNLSASRPQDRQFILSSKKLLLSDSGFYLCAWGQGLTEAFFGQGTRLTVV.